One sample yielded the 14 T cell receptor beta chains listed below, sequenced in a study of graft-versus-host responses after intestinal transplantation. These TCRs' antigens remain unknown. Sequencing used immunoSEQ multiplex PCR; TCRdb keeps in-frame clones, though not all of them. Here the sample spans some 76,000 clones, more than 75% being singletons. The material was unstimulated CD8+ T cells sorted from spleen or lymph node cells, obtained before transplant. These receptors were obtained from a human donor who was the organ donor for an intestinal transplant.

V gene TRBV7-9 combines with J gene TRBJ1-1, with D uncertain. The CDR3 is 13 amino acids. The germline V and J ends were trimmed by 3 bases and 1 base, with 6 bases remaining between them. CDR1 is SEHNR, CDR2 FQNEAQ, per germline (reference sequence). CDR3 coding DNA: TGTGCCAGCAGCTTTACAGCGAACACTGAAGCTTTCTTT. It is translated as CASSFTANTEAFF.

This clone came up once. The chain carries TRBV7-9 and TRBJ2-1, with a possible D match to TRBD1 (5 bases). CDR1 and CDR2 from the germline V gene are SEHNR and FQNEAQ (reference sequence). The CDR3 spans 14 residues. V shed 5 bases and J shed 8 bases, with 16 bases lying between them. The CDR3 here is CASSLEEQGDEQFF. CDR3 coding DNA: TGTGCCAGCAGCCTGGAAGAGCAGGGCGATGAGCAGTTCTTC.

The chain carries TRBV5-4 and TRBJ2-2; the D gene is possibly TRBD1 (6 bases). CDR3 length: 17 amino acids. Between the trimmed V and J ends, which lost 0 bases and 4 bases, there was a span of 16 bases. Germline assignment: CDR1 SGHNT and CDR2 YYREEE (reference sequence). The CDR3 nucleotides read TGTGCCAGCAGCTTGGATATGGGGGCGACGGTCACCGGGGAGCTGTTTTTT. Its translation: CASSLDMGATVTGELFF.

The J gene is TRBJ2-7, the V gene TRBV7-6, with 8 bases that match TRBD1. V lost 1 base and J lost 1; bases outside the gene matches: 6. CDR1 is SGHVS and CDR2 is FNYEAQ in the germline V gene. This CDR3 region has 16 residues. The CDR3 coding sequence is TGTGCCAGCAGCTTAGGCGACAGGGGTCCTTCCTACGAGCAGTACTTC. Translated, it gives CASSLGDRGPSYEQYF.

In this sample, this clone turned up once. The chain carries TRBV11-2 and TRBJ2-5; a possible D gene is TRBD2 (6 bases). The J call may be mistaken, given a closer DNA end match to TRBJ2-7. The CDR3 runs to 15 residues. Germline CDR1 SGHAT, CDR2 FQNNGV. In nucleotides, the CDR3 is TGTGCCAGCAGCTTCTATTTCGGGAGCCCCTACGAGCAGTACTTC. Translating it yields CASSFYFGSPYEQYF.

This clone was found a few times. The rearrangement links TRBV16 to TRBJ1-3; D uncertain. V lost 2 bases and J 0 bases, leaving 14 bases between the germline ends. CDR1 is KGHSY and CDR2 is FQNENV in the germline V gene. This CDR3 comprises 17 residues. The chain's CDR3 is CASSQVPGPSSGNTIYF. CDR3 nucleotides: TGTGCCAGCAGCCAAGTACCCGGGCCCTCCTCTGGAAACACCATATATTTT.

The CDR3 protein is CASSPEDSGANVLTF. The CDR3 DNA follows: TGCGCCAGCAGCCCCGAGGACTCTGGGGCCAACGTCCTGACTTTC. The rearrangement uses TRBV4-1 and TRBJ2-6; D gene uncertain. Germline values: CDR1 MGHRA, CDR2 YSYEKL. The CDR3 covers 15 residues. V lost 4 bases to trimming and J lost 0 bases, with 7 bases between them.

This clone was counted a single time. The chain couples TRBV27 to TRBJ1-2; D is unclear. There are 13 residues in the CDR3. V lost 2 bases to trimming and J lost 7 bases, with 11 bases between them. CDR1 and CDR2 (germline): MNHEY, SMNVEV (reference sequence). The CDR3 coding sequence is TGTGCCAGCAGTTTAAATTGGTTCAGTGGCTACACCTTC. This encodes CASSLNWFSGYTF.

The genes are TRBV4-1 and TRBJ1-1; D is perhaps TRBD1 (5 bases). V was pared by 3 bases and J by 0 bases, with 11 bases between. Germline CDR1 and CDR2: MGHRA and YSYEKL. The CDR3 covers 15 residues. The CDR3 nucleotides read TGCGCCAGCAGCCAGGGTGACAGTATGAACACTGAAGCTTTCTTT. Its protein is CASSQGDSMNTEAFF.

This clone was counted once. V usage is TRBV6-5 and J usage is TRBJ1-6; D ambiguous. CDR1 is MNHEY, CDR2 SVGAGI, per germline. V was shortened by 2 bases and J by 8 bases, with 13 bases between the two germline ends. The CDR3 contains 15 residues. The CDR3 DNA follows: TGTGCCAGCAGTTACACGGCGGGAATAGATTCACCCCTCCACTTT. Amino acid sequence: CASSYTAGIDSPLHF.

This clone is a singleton in its sample. The chain recombines TRBV4-1 with TRBJ1-5, with D tentatively TRBD1 (5 bases). The germline V and J ends were trimmed by 0 bases and 2 bases, with 11 bases remaining between them. Looked up from germline, CDR1 is MGHRA and CDR2 is YSYEKL. The CDR3 length is 16 residues. CDR3 protein: CASSQDRGWGNQPQHF. The CDR3 DNA reads TGCGCCAGCAGCCAAGATAGGGGTTGGGGCAATCAGCCCCAGCATTTT.

The chain employs TRBV15 and TRBJ2-5; D uncertain. This CDR3 spans 14 amino acids. Trimming pared 0 bases from V and 4 bases from J, leaving 9 bases between. In germline, CDR1 is LNHNV, CDR2 YYDKDF (reference sequence). The CDR3 region has the DNA TGTGCCACCAGCAGAGATGACCGGCGAGAGACCCAGTACTTC. It encodes CATSRDDRRETQYF.

CDR3 coding DNA: TGTGCCAGCAGTTCGACAGGGTTCAATCAGCCCCAGCATTTT. As protein: CASSSTGFNQPQHF. V and J are TRBV28 and TRBJ1-5; TRBD1 agrees at 7 bases. The V segment lost 4 bases and the J segment 3 bases; nucleotides outside the gene matches: 3. Germline V gives CDR1 MDHEN, CDR2 SYDVKM. CDR3 length: 14 residues. The full variable domain, its missing parts supplied by reference TRBV28 and TRBJ1-5, is DVKVTQSSRYLVKRTGEKVFLECVQDMDHENMFWYRQDPGLGLRLIYFSYDVKMKEKGDIPEGYSVSREKKERFSLILESASTNQTSMYLCASSSTGFNQPQHFGDGTRLSIL.

The chain links TRBV5-6 to TRBJ2-1, with D perhaps given as TRBD1 or TRBD2 (5 bases each). Germline lookup yields CDR1 SGHDT and CDR2 YYEEEE. Trimming left V 6 bases short and J 4 bases short, with 17 bases between. This CDR3 comprises 15 residues. CDR3 nucleotide sequence: TGTGCCAGCACCTCCGGGACGAGACTTTACAATGAGCAGTTCTTC. Protein product: CASTSGTRLYNEQFF. The variable domain in full, with the rest retrieved from reference TRBV5-6 and TRBJ2-1, is DAGVTQSPTHLIKTRGQQVTLRCSPKSGHDTVSWYQQALGQGPQFIFQYYEEEERQRGNFPDRFSGHQFPNYSSELNVNALLLGDSALYLCASTSGTRLYNEQFFGPGTRLTVL.